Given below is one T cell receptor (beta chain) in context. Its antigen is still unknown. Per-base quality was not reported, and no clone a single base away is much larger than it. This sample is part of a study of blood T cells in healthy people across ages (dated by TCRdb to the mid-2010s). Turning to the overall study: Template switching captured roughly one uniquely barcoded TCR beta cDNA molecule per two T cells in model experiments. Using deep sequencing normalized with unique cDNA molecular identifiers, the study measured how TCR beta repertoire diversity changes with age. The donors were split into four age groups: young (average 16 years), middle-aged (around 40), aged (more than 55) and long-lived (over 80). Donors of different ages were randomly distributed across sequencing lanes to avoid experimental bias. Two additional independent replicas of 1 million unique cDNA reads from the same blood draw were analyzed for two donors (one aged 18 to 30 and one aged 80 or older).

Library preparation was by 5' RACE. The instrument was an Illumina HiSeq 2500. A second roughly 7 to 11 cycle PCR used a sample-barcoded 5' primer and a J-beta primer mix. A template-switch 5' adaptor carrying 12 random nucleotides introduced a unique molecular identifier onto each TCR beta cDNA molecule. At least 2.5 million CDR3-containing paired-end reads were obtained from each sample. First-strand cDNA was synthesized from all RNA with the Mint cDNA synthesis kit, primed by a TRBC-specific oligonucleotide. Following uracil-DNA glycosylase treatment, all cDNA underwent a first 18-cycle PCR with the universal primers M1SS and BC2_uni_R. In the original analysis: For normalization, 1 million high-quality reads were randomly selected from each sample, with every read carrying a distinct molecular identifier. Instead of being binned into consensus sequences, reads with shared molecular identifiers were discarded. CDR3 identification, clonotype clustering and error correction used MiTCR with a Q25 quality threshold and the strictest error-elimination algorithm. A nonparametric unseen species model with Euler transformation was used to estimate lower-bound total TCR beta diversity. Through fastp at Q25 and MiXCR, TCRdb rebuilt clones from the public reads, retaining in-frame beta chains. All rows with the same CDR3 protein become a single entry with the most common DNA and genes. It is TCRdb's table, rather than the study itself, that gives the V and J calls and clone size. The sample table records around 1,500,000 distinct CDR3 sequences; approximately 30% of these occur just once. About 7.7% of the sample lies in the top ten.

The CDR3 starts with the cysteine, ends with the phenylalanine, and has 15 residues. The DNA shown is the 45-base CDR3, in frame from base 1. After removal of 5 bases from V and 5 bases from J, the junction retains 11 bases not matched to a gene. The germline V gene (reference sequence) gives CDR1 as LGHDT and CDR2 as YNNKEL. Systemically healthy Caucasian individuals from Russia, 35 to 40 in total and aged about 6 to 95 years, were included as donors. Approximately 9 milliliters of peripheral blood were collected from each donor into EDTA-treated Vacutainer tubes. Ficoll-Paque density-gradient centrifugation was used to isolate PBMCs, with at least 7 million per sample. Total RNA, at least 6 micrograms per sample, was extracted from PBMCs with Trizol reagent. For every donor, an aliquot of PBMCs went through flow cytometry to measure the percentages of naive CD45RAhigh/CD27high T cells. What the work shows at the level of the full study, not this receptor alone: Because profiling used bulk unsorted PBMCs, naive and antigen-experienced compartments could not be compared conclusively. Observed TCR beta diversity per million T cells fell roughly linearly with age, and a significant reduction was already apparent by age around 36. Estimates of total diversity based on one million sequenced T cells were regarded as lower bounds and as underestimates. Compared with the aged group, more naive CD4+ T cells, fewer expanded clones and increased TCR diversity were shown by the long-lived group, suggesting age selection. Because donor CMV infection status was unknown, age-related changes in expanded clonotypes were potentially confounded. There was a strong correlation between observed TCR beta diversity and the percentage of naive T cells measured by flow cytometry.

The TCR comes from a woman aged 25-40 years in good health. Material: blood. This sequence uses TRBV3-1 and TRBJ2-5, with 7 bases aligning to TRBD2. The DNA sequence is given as TGTGCCAGCAGCGGCCGGGACTACCCTCCCGAGACCCAGTACTTC. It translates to CASSGRDYPPETQYF.